This T cell receptor (beta chain) was sequenced during a study of blood T cell repertoires in COVID-19. This clone was detected only once. The data were produced by immunoSEQ multiplex PCR, yet TCRdb's version contains in-frame clones alone and is incomplete. The sample yields around 22,000 clones, approximately 92% seen once. J gave up 9 bases and V 3 bases, and 13 bases lay outside the gene matches. The CDR3 loop spans 17 amino acids. Germline V gene data show CDR1 as MDHEN and CDR2 as SYDVKM. The source of this sequence is a woman between 65 and 79 years old with active COVID-19. The genes are TRBV28 and TRBJ2-1; 11 bases line up with TRBD2. The sequenced sample was peripheral blood. The CDR3 sequence: CASSLGPGTSGVGEQFF. CDR3 bases: TGTGCCAGCAGTTTGGGACCCGGGACTAGCGGAGTAGGTGAGCAGTTCTTC. Full variable domain (rest looked up from reference TRBV28 and TRBJ2-1): DVKVTQSSRYLVKRTGEKVFLECVQDMDHENMFWYRQDPGLGLRLIYFSYDVKMKEKGDIPEGYSVSREKKERFSLILESASTNQTSMYLCASSLGPGTSGVGEQFFGPGTRLTVL.